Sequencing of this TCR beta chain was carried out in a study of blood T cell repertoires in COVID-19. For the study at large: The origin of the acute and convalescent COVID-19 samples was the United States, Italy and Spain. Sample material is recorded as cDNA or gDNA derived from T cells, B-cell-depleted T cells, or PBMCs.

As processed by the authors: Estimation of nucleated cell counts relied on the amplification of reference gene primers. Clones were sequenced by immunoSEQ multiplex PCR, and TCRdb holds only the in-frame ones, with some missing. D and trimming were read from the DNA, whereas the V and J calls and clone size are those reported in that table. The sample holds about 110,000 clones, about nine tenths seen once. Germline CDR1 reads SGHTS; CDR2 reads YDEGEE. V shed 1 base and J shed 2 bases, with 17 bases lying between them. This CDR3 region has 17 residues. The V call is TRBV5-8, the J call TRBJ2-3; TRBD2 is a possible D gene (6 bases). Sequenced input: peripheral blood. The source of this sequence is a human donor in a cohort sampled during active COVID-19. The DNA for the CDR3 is TGTGCCAGCAGCTTGATGGGGGGTAACAAAGTCACAGATACGCAGTATTTT. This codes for CASSLMGGNKVTDTQYF.